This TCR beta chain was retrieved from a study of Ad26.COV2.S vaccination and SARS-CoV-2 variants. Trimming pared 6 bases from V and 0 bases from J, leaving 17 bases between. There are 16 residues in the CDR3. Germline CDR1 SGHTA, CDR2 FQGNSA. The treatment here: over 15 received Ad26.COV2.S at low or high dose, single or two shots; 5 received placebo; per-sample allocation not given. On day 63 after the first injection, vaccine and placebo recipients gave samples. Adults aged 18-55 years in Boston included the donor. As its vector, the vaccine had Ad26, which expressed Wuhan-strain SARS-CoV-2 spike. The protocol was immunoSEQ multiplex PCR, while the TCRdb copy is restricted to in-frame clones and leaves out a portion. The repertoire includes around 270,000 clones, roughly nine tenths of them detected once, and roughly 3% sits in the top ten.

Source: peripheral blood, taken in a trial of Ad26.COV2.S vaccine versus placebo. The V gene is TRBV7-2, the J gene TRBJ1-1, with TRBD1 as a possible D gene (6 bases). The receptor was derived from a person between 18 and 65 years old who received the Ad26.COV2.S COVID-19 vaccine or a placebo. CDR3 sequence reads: CASRYKQGVMNTEAFF. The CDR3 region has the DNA TGTGCCAGCAGATACAAACAGGGAGTAATGAACACTGAAGCTTTCTTT.